The 10 T cell receptor beta chains given below trace back to one sample, sequenced in a study of T cell responses to AZD1222 COVID-19 vaccine. The protocol was immunoSEQ multiplex PCR, while the TCRdb copy is restricted to in-frame clones and leaves out a portion. Among some 140,000 clones listed, about 90% were seen once. Material: peripheral blood, obtained on day 0 of AZD1222 vaccination. These receptors were collected from an adult in good health.

The genes are TRBV24-1 and TRBJ1-5; 10 nucleotides agree with TRBD1. V trimming: 7 bases; J trimming: 2 bases; junction bases outside the gene matches: 16. Germline V lookup: CDR1 KGHDR, CDR2 SFDVKD. The CDR3 is 19 amino acids. The CDR3 reads CATSRQGALFCLGNQPQHF. The DNA of the CDR3 is TGTGCCACCAGCCGACAGGGGGCGCTTTTTTGTCTTGGCAATCAGCCCCAGCATTTT.

The chain uses TRBV6-1 and TRBJ2-3, with 9 bases identical to TRBD1. V was pared by 3 bases and J by 5 bases, with 9 bases of the junction left unmatched. Germline loops: CDR1 MNHNS, CDR2 SASEGT. CDR3 length: 16 residues. The CDR3: CASSDTGTGYGDTQYF. In DNA, the CDR3 is TGTGCCAGCAGTGACACCGGGACAGGGTATGGAGATACGCAGTATTTT.

This clone was picked up a small number of times. The rearrangement joins TRBV3-1 (or the pseudogene TRBV3-2) to TRBJ2-6; D call uncertain. Trimming removed 3 bases at V and 0 bases at J, with 6 bases between. Germline assignment: CDR1 LGHDT and CDR2 YNNKEL (reference sequence). This CDR3 spans 15 amino acids. CDR3 sequence: CASSQAVSGANVLTF. CDR3 in DNA: TGTGCCAGCAGCCAGGCGGTCTCTGGGGCCAACGTCCTGACTTTC.

The chain is built from TRBV10-3 and TRBJ1-3; D is undetermined. This CDR3 has 14 residues. The ends were cut back, 7 bases at V and 2 bases at J, with 12 bases in the middle. The germline CDR1 and CDR2 sequences are ENHRY and SYGVKD. CDR3 sequence: CAITWSKTGNTIYF. In DNA form, the CDR3 reads TGTGCCATCACGTGGAGCAAGACTGGAAACACCATATATTTT.

On this clone itself: Other DNA sequences in the same sample also yield this CDR3. The V gene is TRBV2, the J gene TRBJ1-5; D gene uncertain. Germline V gene data show CDR1 as SNHLY and CDR2 as FYNNEI. The CDR3 spans 14 residues. Trimming removed 3 bases from V and 4 bases from J, with 10 bases in between. This chain's CDR3 is CASSDWAANQPQHF. CDR3 nucleotide sequence: TGTGCCAGCAGTGATTGGGCAGCTAATCAGCCCCAGCATTTT.

In its sample, this clone was seen a few times. This chain uses TRBV2 with TRBJ2-3, with D tentatively TRBD2 (6 bases). CDR1 is SNHLY and CDR2 is FYNNEI in the germline V gene. The CDR3 spans 14 residues. V was cut by 6 bases and J by 3 bases, with 13 bases left in between. This CDR3 is CASSGGMVTDTQYF. CDR3 DNA sequence: TGTGCCAGCAGCGGCGGGATGGTTACAGATACGCAGTATTTT.

This clone was seen a single time. The V and J genes are TRBV27 and TRBJ2-7, with D tentatively TRBD1 or TRBD2 (6 bases each). The length of the CDR3 is 15 residues. Trimming removed 3 bases from V and 0 bases from J, with 12 bases in between. Germline CDR1 and CDR2: MNHEY and SMNVEV (reference sequence). CDR3 sequence (DNA): TGTGCCAGCAGTTTCGCGGGACAAAGCTCCTACGAGCAGTACTTC. Its translation: CASSFAGQSSYEQYF.

This clone appeared a single time. The V call is TRBV7-9, the J call TRBJ1-2; 8 positions agree with TRBD1. CDR1 is SEHNR, CDR2 FQNEAQ, per germline (reference sequence). The CDR3 length is 11 residues. V shed 4 bases and J 13 bases; nucleotides not matched to a gene: 5. The CDR3 region is CASSSLTGATF. CDR3 coding DNA: TGTGCCAGCAGCTCTCTGACAGGGGCCACCTTC.

This clone is a singleton in its sample. The chain recombines TRBV5-1 with TRBJ1-1; perhaps TRBD1 as D (5 bases). Germline V gene sequence: CDR1 SGHRS, CDR2 YFSETQ. This CDR3 is 18 amino acids long. The germline V and J ends were trimmed by 5 bases and 0 bases, with 23 bases remaining between them. The CDR3 here is CASSLLTPSRGVNTEAFF. CDR3 bases: TGCGCCAGCAGTTTACTTACCCCCTCCAGAGGGGTGAACACTGAAGCTTTCTTT. The complete variable domain, with remaining parts taken from reference TRBV5-1 and TRBJ1-1, reads KAGVTQTPRYLIKTRGQQVTLSCSPISGHRSVSWYQQTPGQGLQFLFEYFSETQRNKGNFPGRFSGRQFSNSRSEMNVSTLELGDSALYLCASSLLTPSRGVNTEAFFGQGTRLTVV.

The gene calls are TRBV7-9 and TRBJ2-1, with D perhaps TRBD2 (6 bases). The germline gives CDR1 SEHNR, CDR2 FQNEAQ (reference sequence). Trimming removed 6 bases at V and 8 bases at J, with 20 bases between. CDR3 length: 15 residues. As DNA, the CDR3 is TGTGCCAGCAGTCAAAACCCGGGAGTGGTCGATGAGCAGTTCTTC. This sequence encodes CASSQNPGVVDEQFF.